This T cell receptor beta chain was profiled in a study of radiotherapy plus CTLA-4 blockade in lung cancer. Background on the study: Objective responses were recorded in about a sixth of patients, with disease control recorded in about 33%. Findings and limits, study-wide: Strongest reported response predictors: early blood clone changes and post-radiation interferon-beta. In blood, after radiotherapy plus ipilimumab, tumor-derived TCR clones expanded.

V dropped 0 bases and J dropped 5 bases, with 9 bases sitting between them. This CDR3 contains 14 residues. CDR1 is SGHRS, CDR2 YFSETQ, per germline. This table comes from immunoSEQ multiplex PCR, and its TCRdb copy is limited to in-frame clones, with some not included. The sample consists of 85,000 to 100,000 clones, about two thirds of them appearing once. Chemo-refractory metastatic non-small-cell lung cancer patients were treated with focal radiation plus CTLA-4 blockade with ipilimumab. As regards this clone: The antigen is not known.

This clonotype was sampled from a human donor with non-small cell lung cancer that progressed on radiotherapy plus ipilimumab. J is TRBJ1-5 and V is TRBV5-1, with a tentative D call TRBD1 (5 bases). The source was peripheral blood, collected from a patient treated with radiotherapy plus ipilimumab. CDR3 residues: CASSLEGVYQPQHF. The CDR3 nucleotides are TGCGCCAGCAGCTTGGAAGGGGTGTATCAGCCCCAGCATTTT.